Listed here are 31 T cell receptor beta chains from one sample, sequenced in a study of blood T cell repertoires in COVID-19. Repertoires were generated with immunoSEQ multiplex PCR, while TCRdb's copy carries only in-frame clones and drops some. Of roughly 200,000 clones in the sample, around four fifths were seen once. Sequencing was performed on peripheral blood. The origin of the receptors is a man aged 35 to 55 with acute or convalescent COVID-19.

This clone was recorded at least ten times. V is TRBV2 and J is TRBJ1-1, with TRBD1 matching 7 bases. J lost 0 bases, V lost 11 bases, and 6 bases had no gene match. CDR3 length: 13 residues. Germline CDR1 and CDR2: SNHLY and FYNNEI. CDR3 in DNA: TGTGCCGGGAGCGACAGGGTGAACACTGAAGCTTTCTTT. This gives the protein CAGSDRVNTEAFF.

This chain uses TRBV19 with TRBJ1-2, with 7 positions matching TRBD1. This CDR3 is 13 amino acids long. CDR1 is LNHDA and CDR2 is SQIVND in the germline V gene (reference sequence). V lost 6 bases to trimming and J lost 8 bases; unmatched junction nucleotides: 9. The DNA for the CDR3 is TGTGCCAGTAGCCTGACAGGGCGGGACGGCTACACCTTC. Translated: CASSLTGRDGYTF. The full variable domain, in which reference TRBV19 and TRBJ1-2 provide the parts outside the CDR3, is DGGITQSPKYLFRKEGQNVTLSCEQNLNHDAMYWYRQDPGQGLRLIYYSQIVNDFQKGDIAEGYSVSREKKESFPLTVTSAQKNPTAFYLCASSLTGRDGYTFGSGTRLTVV.

The chain recombines TRBV30 with TRBJ2-2; D is unresolved. Germline CDR1 reads GTSNPN; CDR2 reads SVGIG (reference sequence). This CDR3 region has 13 residues. The V end lost 2 bases, the J end lost 1 base, and 5 bases lay between the germline ends. The CDR3, as DNA: TGTGCCTGGAGTCCCGTGAACACCGGGGAGCTGTTTTTT. This codes for CAWSPVNTGELFF.

V usage is TRBV6-1 and J usage is TRBJ2-7; D might be TRBD2 (5 bases). V was trimmed by 3 bases and J by 4 bases, leaving 19 bases between them. Germline V gene data show CDR1 as MNHNS and CDR2 as SASEGT. The CDR3 spans 16 residues. The CDR3 loop reads CASSDRLETGSYEQYF. The CDR3 DNA reads TGTGCCAGCAGTGATAGGTTGGAGACGGGATCTTACGAGCAGTACTTC.

The chain links TRBV29-1 to TRBJ1-4; 7 bases line up with TRBD1. The CDR3 covers 14 residues. Germline-derived CDR1 and CDR2 are SQVTM and ANQGSEA. Germline trimming cut 4 bases from V and 4 bases from J; bases unmatched to any gene: 6. CDR3 in DNA: TGCAGCGTTGGAGGGCAGGGGGATAATGAAAAACTGTTTTTT. Amino acid sequence: CSVGGQGDNEKLFF.

This clone was counted at least ten times. The chain uses TRBV3-1 (or the pseudogene TRBV3-2) and TRBJ2-2; D is uncertain. CDR1 LGHDT and CDR2 YNNKEL come from the germline V gene (reference sequence). Between the trimmed V and J ends, which lost 4 bases and 2 bases, there was a span of 8 bases. This CDR3 has 14 amino acids. The CDR3 protein is CASSPIPNTGELFF. CDR3 coding DNA: TGTGCCAGCAGCCCTATTCCTAACACCGGGGAGCTGTTTTTT.

The chain combines TRBV21-1 with TRBJ2-7; the DNA was not compared with TRBD2, the D call given in the table. TRBV21-1 is tagged as a pseudogene. The length of the CDR3 is 14 residues. The CDR3 spells CASSGAGATYEQYF. CDR3 nucleotide sequence: TGTGCCAGCAGCGGGGCGGGGGCTACCTACGAGCAGTACTTC.

The chain is built from TRBV7-9 and TRBJ2-2, with 7 bases fitting TRBD2. V shed 7 bases and J 7 bases; nucleotides not matched to a gene: 6. CDR1 is SEHNR, CDR2 FQNEAQ, per germline (reference sequence). This CDR3 contains 13 residues. The CDR3: CASMAGVGGELFF. CDR3 sequence (DNA): TGTGCCAGCATGGCGGGAGTCGGCGGGGAGCTGTTTTTT.

This chain uses TRBV28 with TRBJ2-7; D perhaps matches TRBD1 (6 bases). V lost 5 bases to trimming and J lost 4 bases, with 9 bases between them. The CDR3 totals 12 residues. Germline CDR1 MDHEN, CDR2 SYDVKM. The CDR3: CASSIQGYEQYF. CDR3 nucleotide sequence: TGTGCCAGCAGTATACAGGGTTACGAGCAGTACTTC. Combining the CDR3 with reference TRBV28 and TRBJ2-7 gives the whole variable domain DVKVTQSSRYLVKRTGEKVFLECVQDMDHENMFWYRQDPGLGLRLIYFSYDVKMKEKGDIPEGYSVSREKKERFSLILESASTNQTSMYLCASSIQGYEQYFGPGTRLTVT.

V gene TRBV5-6 combines with J gene TRBJ1-4; D call uncertain. Germline values: CDR1 SGHDT, CDR2 YYEEEE. The V end was cut by 6 bases, the J end by 4 bases, with 7 bases between. The CDR3 is 12 amino acids. The CDR3 spells CASNRRNEKLFF. Written as DNA, the CDR3 is TGTGCCAGCAACAGACGTAATGAAAAACTGTTTTTT.

The rearrangement uses TRBV5-6 and TRBJ1-5; unclear D gene. This CDR3 region has 12 residues. V lost 0 bases and J lost 8, with 6 bases in between. Germline V gives CDR1 SGHDT, CDR2 YYEEEE. In nucleotides, the CDR3 is TGTGCCAGCAGCTTGGGAGGTGAGCCCCAGCATTTT. Its protein product is CASSLGGEPQHF.

This sequence joins TRBV11-1 and TRBJ2-5; tentatively, D is TRBD1 (6 bases). Between the trimmed V and J ends, which lost 8 bases and 2 bases, there was a span of 12 bases. CDR1 SGHAT and CDR2 FQDESV come from the germline V gene (reference sequence). The CDR3 sequence is 13 residues long. The DNA of the CDR3 is TGTGCCAGCCGGGGCAGGGGTCAAGAGACCCAGTACTTC. This gives the protein CASRGRGQETQYF.

The chain carries TRBV7-9 and TRBJ1-1; D is uncertain. V lost 0 bases to trimming and J lost 3 bases, with 11 bases between them. The CDR3 length is 15 residues. The V gene's germline CDR1 is SEHNR and CDR2 FQNEAQ (reference sequence). This CDR3 is CASSLAKTPHTEAFF. In nucleotides, the CDR3 is TGTGCCAGCAGCTTAGCAAAAACACCTCACACTGAAGCTTTCTTT.

V gene TRBV2 combines with J gene TRBJ1-5; TRBD1 matches 12 bases. Germline assignment: CDR1 SNHLY and CDR2 FYNNEI. Germline trimming cut 3 bases from V and 1 base from J; bases unmatched to any gene: 7. The CDR3 loop spans 18 amino acids. The CDR3 here is CASSDRDRGPESNQPQHF. CDR3 nucleotide sequence: TGTGCCAGCAGTGACCGGGACAGGGGGCCGGAAAGCAATCAGCCCCAGCATTTT. Complete variable domain (other parts from reference TRBV2 and TRBJ1-5): EPEVTQTPSHQVTQMGQEVILRCVPISNHLYFYWYRQILGQKVEFLVSFYNNEISEKSEIFDDQFSVERPDGSNFTLKIRSTKLEDSAMYFCASSDRDRGPESNQPQHFGDGTRLSIL.

The V and J genes are TRBV29-1 and TRBJ1-1; D is possibly TRBD1 (5 bases). V gave up 4 bases and J gave up 7 bases, with 16 bases separating them. Germline lookup yields CDR1 SQVTM and CDR2 ANQGSEA. The CDR3 is 13 amino acids. The DNA for the CDR3 is TGCAGCGTTGCGGGGAGGGGACTGGGTGAAGCTTTCTTT. Its protein product is CSVAGRGLGEAFF.

The chain couples TRBV29-1 to TRBJ1-1; no clear D gene. The germline CDR1 and CDR2 sequences are SQVTM and ANQGSEA. The CDR3 has 13 amino acids. The V end was cut by 4 bases, the J end by 3 bases, with 12 bases between. CDR3: CSVAPVMDTEAFF. CDR3 bases: TGCAGCGTTGCCCCGGTTATGGACACTGAAGCTTTCTTT.

The chain couples TRBV7-8 to TRBJ2-7; tentatively, D is TRBD2 (6 bases). The V and J ends lost 3 bases and 4 bases respectively, with 16 bases between them. The germline V gene encodes CDR1 SGHVS and CDR2 FQNEAQ. CDR3 size: 15 residues. Here the CDR3 reads CASSFGTAGLYEQYF. In nucleotides, the CDR3 is TGTGCCAGCAGCTTTGGTACAGCGGGTTTGTACGAGCAGTACTTC. Full variable domain (missing parts from reference TRBV7-8 and TRBJ2-7): GAGVSQSPRYKVAKRGQDVALRCDPISGHVSLFWYQQALGQGPEFLTYFQNEAQLDKSGLPSDRFFAERPEGSVSTLKIQRTQQEDSAVYLCASSFGTAGLYEQYFGPGTRLTVT.

The CDR3 DNA follows: TGTGCCAGCAGCGTAGGGCTCACCGGGGAGCTGTTTTTT. Its protein product is CASSVGLTGELFF. The chain recombines TRBV9 with TRBJ2-2; unclear D gene. This CDR3 has 13 amino acids. CDR1 is SGDLS and CDR2 is YYNGEE in the germline V gene. Trimming pared 0 bases from V and 4 bases from J, leaving 4 bases between.

The V call is TRBV7-3, the J call TRBJ2-1; TRBD2 matches at 11 bases. The junction had 7 bases not matched to a gene; V was cut back by 2 bases and J by 7 bases. CDR3 size: 16 residues. CDR1 is SGHTA, CDR2 FQGTGA, per germline. The CDR3 protein is CASSLPGTSGLNEQFF. CDR3 DNA: TGTGCCAGCAGCTTACCCGGGACTAGCGGACTTAATGAGCAGTTCTTC.

V is TRBV19 and J is TRBJ1-4; D is unclear. CDR3 size: 14 residues. Trimming stripped 6 bases from V and 1 base from J, with 9 bases between. CDR1 LNHDA and CDR2 SQIVND come from the germline V gene (reference sequence). The CDR3 spells CASSPGGTNEKLFF. The DNA for the CDR3 is TGTGCCAGTAGCCCAGGAGGAACTAATGAAAAACTGTTTTTT. The full variable domain, completed using reference TRBV19 and TRBJ1-4, is DGGITQSPKYLFRKEGQNVTLSCEQNLNHDAMYWYRQDPGQGLRLIYYSQIVNDFQKGDIAEGYSVSREKKESFPLTVTSAQKNPTAFYLCASSPGGTNEKLFFGSGTQLSVL.

This clone was recorded once. CDR3 sequence (DNA): TGTGCCAGCAGCATCTCCGGGGACACTGAAGCTTTCTTT. It codes for CASSISGDTEAFF. V gene TRBV9 combines with J gene TRBJ1-1; D is unclear. The germline gives CDR1 SGDLS, CDR2 YYNGEE. The CDR3 runs to 13 residues. V was pared by 4 bases and J by 3 bases, with 10 bases between.

The V gene is TRBV2, the J gene TRBJ2-2; tentatively, D is TRBD1 (5 bases). The ends were cut back, 8 bases at V and 5 bases at J, with 18 bases in the middle. This CDR3 spans 15 amino acids. Germline lookup yields CDR1 SNHLY and CDR2 FYNNEI. The CDR3 region is CASGIHRQTTGELFF. The CDR3 coding sequence is TGTGCCAGCGGAATCCATAGACAGACTACCGGGGAGCTGTTTTTT.

This chain joins TRBV10-1 and TRBJ1-4; D possibly corresponds to TRBD1 (5 bases). This CDR3 region has 15 residues. Trimming stripped 3 bases from V and 3 bases from J, with 11 bases between. The germline gives CDR1 WNHNN, CDR2 SYGVQD (reference sequence). The CDR3 reads CASSDSRQSNEKLFF. CDR3 nucleotides: TGCGCCAGCAGTGATAGTCGACAGTCTAATGAAAAACTGTTTTTT.

The CDR3 nucleotides are TGTGCCAGCAGAACGGGACAGGGGAATGAAAAACTGTTTTTT. This gives the protein CASRTGQGNEKLFF. J is TRBJ1-4 and V is TRBV2, with 10 bases aligning to TRBD1. The CDR3 runs 14 residues. CDR1 is SNHLY and CDR2 is FYNNEI in the germline V gene. V was clipped by 6 bases and J by 5 bases; unmatched bases: 3.

The chain employs TRBV4-3 and TRBJ2-7; TRBD2 aligns across 10 bases. In germline, CDR1 is LGHNA, CDR2 YSLEER. This CDR3 has 19 residues. Trimming removed 1 base from V and 4 bases from J; junction bases left unmatched: 16. The CDR3 coding sequence is TGCGCCAGCAGCCAAGCCCCTCCGTCCTCTAGCGGGAGTTTATACGAGCAGTACTTC. Protein sequence: CASSQAPPSSSGSLYEQYF.

The CDR3 DNA is TGCAGCGTCCTAGGGCTTCACGGGGGGACTGAAGCTTTCTTT. It encodes CSVLGLHGGTEAFF. V usage is TRBV29-1 and J usage is TRBJ1-1; TRBD1 is a possible D gene (5 bases). V shed 6 bases and J shed 5 bases, with 19 bases lying between them. The CDR3 is made up of 14 amino acids. Germline values: CDR1 SQVTM, CDR2 ANQGSEA.

This chain joins TRBV5-8 and TRBJ1-2; 8 bases are a match to TRBD1. CDR1 is SGHTS, CDR2 YDEGEE, per germline. J was trimmed by 5 bases and V by 2 bases; bases with no gene match: 8. CDR3 length: 15 residues. CDR3 nucleotides: TGTGCCAGCAGCTTAGGACAGGGACAAGGTTATGGCTACACCTTC. Its translation: CASSLGQGQGYGYTF. Filled out from reference TRBV5-8 and TRBJ1-2, the complete variable domain reads EAGVTQSPTHLIKTRGQQATLRCSPISGHTSVYWYQQALGLGLQFLLWYDEGEERNRGNFPPRFSGRQFPNYSSELNVNALELEDSALYLCASSLGQGQGYGYTFGSGTRLTVV.

The chain recombines TRBV30 with TRBJ1-5, with 8 bases fitting TRBD1. The germline V gene encodes CDR1 GTSNPN and CDR2 SVGIG (reference sequence). With V trimmed by 7 bases and J by 4 bases, 6 bases remained unmatched. CDR3 length equals 13 residues. This chain's CDR3 is CASDRGTNQPQHF. The CDR3, as DNA: TGTGCCTCAGACAGGGGAACTAATCAGCCCCAGCATTTT.

The V gene is TRBV9, the J gene TRBJ1-5; D may be TRBD1 (6 bases). Trimming shortened V by 10 bases and J by 8 bases, and 25 bases separated the two germline ends. The CDR3 contains 15 residues. Germline V gene sequence: CDR1 SGDLS, CDR2 YYNGEE. Here the CDR3 reads CARRVGGGRQEPQHF. CDR3 coding DNA: TGTGCCCGCCGCGTCGGGGGGGGGCGTCAGGAGCCCCAGCATTTT.

The chain joins TRBV10-3 to TRBJ2-3; 8 bases agree with TRBD2. Germline lookup yields CDR1 ENHRY and CDR2 SYGVKD. There are 15 residues in the CDR3. V trimming: 6 bases; J trimming: 6 bases; junction bases outside the gene matches: 11. CDR3 coding DNA: TGTGCCATCAGGGGATTGAGCGGGAGTAGCGATACGCAGTATTTT. Its protein is CAIRGLSGSSDTQYF.

The chain has TRBV19 and TRBJ2-5; possible D gene TRBD2, 6 bases. Looked up from germline, CDR1 is LNHDA and CDR2 is SQIVND (reference sequence). V lost 5 bases and J lost 4, with 17 bases in between. The CDR3 totals 15 residues. The CDR3 spells CASSGRKLGGETQYF. In nucleotides, the CDR3 is TGTGCCAGTAGTGGGAGAAAACTGGGAGGAGAGACCCAGTACTTC.